The sample holds many counts of the clone carrying this T cell receptor (beta chain). One entry per CDR3 protein results from TCRdb running MiXCR on the 5' RACE reads. The sample carries a few hundred thousand distinct CDR3 sequences, under 9% recorded once. V was clipped by 6 bases and J by 7 bases, with 3 bases between them. Looked up from germline, CDR1 is SGHTA and CDR2 is FQGTGA. The length of the CDR3 is 9 residues. The data are from a study of identical twins. The data also belong to a second study, concerning yellow fever vaccine responses in identical twins.

Sequenced sample: memory (CD45RO+) T cells sorted from blood. The clonotype was recovered from a woman aged 18-29 years in good health. The chain employs TRBV7-3 and TRBJ2-5; the D is unclear. The CDR3: CASRGTQYF. The CDR3 DNA reads as TGTGCCAGCAGAGGGACCCAGTACTTC.